The 25 T cell receptor beta chains reported below all come from one sample, sequenced in a study of regulatory T cells in long-lasting Graves disease. Arm-PCR of CDR3 regions with iRepertoire HTBI primers generated TCR beta libraries. TCRdb analysed the multiplex PCR reads with MiXCR anew, one entry per CDR3 protein. The repertoire has about 430,000 distinct CDR3 sequences, 15% of them found once; the top ten carry approximately 7.8%. As to time point: newly diagnosed GD, antithyroid drugs for less than 3 months. Extracted PBMC RNA gave rise to the TCR library. The same sample was also studied in work on T cells in Graves' hyperthyroidism and ophthalmopathy.

The material sequenced was peripheral blood mononuclear cells (PBMCs), taken at new diagnosis, from a patient treated with antithyroid drugs. The receptors shown here come from a middle-aged woman with Graves disease.

As for this clonotype: A read error is possible here, since a much larger clone lies one base away. The V and J genes are TRBV11-2 and TRBJ2-7, with 7 bases matching TRBD2. The germline gives CDR1 SGHAT, CDR2 FQNNGV. Losses at the gene ends were 1 base for V and 3 bases for J; bases not matched to a gene: 6. The CDR3 extends over 15 amino acids. The chain's CDR3 is CASSLAGSGFYEQYF. As DNA, the CDR3 is TGTGCCAGCAGCTTAGCGGGTAGCGGGTTCTACGAGCAGTACTTC.

This rearrangement joins TRBV18 to TRBJ1-3, with D unresolved. This CDR3 comprises 15 residues. The V and J ends lost 3 bases and 2 bases respectively, with 11 bases between them. CDR1 and CDR2 from the germline V gene are KGHSH and LQKENI. The CDR3 DNA sequence: TGTGCCAGCTCACCGGAGGGCTCTCCTGGAAACACCATATATTTT. Translating it yields CASSPEGSPGNTIYF.

Many counts were recorded for this clonotype. V is TRBV19 and J is TRBJ1-1; D is uncertain. The CDR3 is made up of 14 amino acids. Trimming cost V 7 bases and J 2 bases, with 14 bases left between them. In germline, CDR1 is LNHDA, CDR2 SQIVND (reference sequence). The CDR3 bases are TGTGCCAGTACCCCTCAGAGCCGCAACACTGAAGCTTTCTTT. Its protein product is CASTPQSRNTEAFF.

Of note for this clonotype: This may be a read error: a much more frequent sequence differs by one nucleotide. The chain is built from TRBV30 and TRBJ1-2, with D possibly matching TRBD1 (5 bases). This CDR3 comprises 12 residues. The V end lost 1 base, the J end lost 3 bases, and 6 bases lay between the germline ends. Per germline, CDR1 GTSNPN and CDR2 SVGIG (reference sequence). In nucleotides, the CDR3 is TGTGCCTGGAGTGGAGGGGACTATGGCTACACCTTC. Translating gives CAWSGGDYGYTF.

This chain links TRBV20-1 with TRBJ2-1, with D possibly TRBD1 on 5 matching bases. With 3 bases removed from V and 0 bases from J, the gap between germline ends came to 15 bases. The CDR3 totals 16 residues. Germline V gives CDR1 DFQATT, CDR2 SNEGSKA (reference sequence). The CDR3 loop is CSASSFGALSYNEQFF. The DNA of the CDR3 is TGCAGTGCTAGTTCCTTTGGGGCTCTCTCCTACAATGAGCAGTTCTTC.

Concerning this clonotype: A much bigger clone sits one base away, suggesting this may be a read error. The chain recombines TRBV7-2 with TRBJ2-1; 10 positions match TRBD1. Germline V gene lookup returns CDR1 SGHTA and CDR2 FQGNSA. The CDR3 covers 16 residues. Written as DNA, the CDR3 is TGTGCCAGCAGCTTAGCGGACAGGGGGATCGGAGAGACCCACTACTTC. It translates to CASSLADRGIGETHYF.

This clonotype came up many times. The junction departs from the called germline gene at one end, perhaps through a read error. V and J are TRBV2 and TRBJ2-1; D is unclear. The CDR3 has 15 amino acids. CDR1 is SNHLY and CDR2 is FYNNEI in the germline V gene. CDR3 nucleotide sequence: TGTGCCAGCAGCGAAGTGGCTTACTCCTACAATGAGCAATTCTTC. It encodes CASSEVAYSYNEQFF.

This clonotype was counted ten times or more. V is TRBV6-1 and J is TRBJ2-7; D is uncertain. The CDR3 is 11 amino acids. Between the trimmed V and J ends, which lost 6 bases and 5 bases, there was a span of 8 bases. Looked up from germline, CDR1 is MNHNS and CDR2 is SASEGT. This CDR3 is CASSPEHEQYF. CDR3 DNA sequence: TGTGCCAGCAGCCCGGAACACGAGCAGTACTTC.

Turning to this clonotype: A clone one base away is much larger, so this may be a read error. This chain uses TRBV3-1 with TRBJ1-4; D possibly corresponds to TRBD1 (5 bases). The CDR3 runs 11 residues. Germline V gene lookup returns CDR1 LGHDT and CDR2 YNNKEL (reference sequence). The CDR3 protein is CACSQVGVLFF. The DNA of the CDR3 is TGTGCCTGCAGCCAAGTGGGGGTACTGTTTTTT.

The count of this clonotype is one. Given a much more abundant clone one base away, this may be a read error. J is TRBJ1-4 and V is TRBV11-2; no definite D call. Germline V gene data show CDR1 as SGHAT and CDR2 as FQNNGV. The V and J ends lost 5 bases and 7 bases respectively, with 14 bases between them. The CDR3 extends over 14 amino acids. CDR3 loop: CASSKNTLSEKLFF. In DNA, the CDR3 is TGTGCCAGCAGCAAAAATACACTTAGTGAAAAACTGTTTTTT.

There are many counts of this clonotype. This chain joins TRBV19 and TRBJ2-5; a possible D gene is TRBD1 (6 bases). Germline lookup yields CDR1 LNHDA and CDR2 SQIVND (reference sequence). V was clipped by 8 bases and J by 5 bases, with 21 bases between them. CDR3 size: 15 residues. CDR3 loop: CASAETGLFGETQYF. The CDR3 coding sequence is TGTGCCAGTGCCGAGACAGGTCTATTCGGGGAGACCCAGTACTTC.

This clonotype was detected ten times or more. The CDR3 nucleotides are TGCGCCAGTGTACTCGCGGGAGTCTTCAATGAGCAGTTCTTC. This sequence encodes CASVLAGVFNEQFF. This chain joins TRBV10-1 and TRBJ2-1; 7 nucleotides align to TRBD2. Trimming took 9 bases from V and 6 from J; bases not matched to a gene: 11. CDR1 and CDR2 (germline): WNHNN, SYGVQD (reference sequence). CDR3 size: 14 residues.

The V gene is TRBV4-1, the J gene TRBJ2-7; unclear D gene. V was cut by 1 base and J by 1 base, with 14 bases left in between. CDR1 and CDR2 from the germline V gene are MGHRA and YSYEKL. The CDR3 totals 16 residues. The CDR3 is CASSQVVGKLSYEQYF. The CDR3 DNA is TGCGCCAGCAGCCAAGTTGTCGGCAAGTTATCCTACGAGCAGTACTTC.

This clonotype was seen a few times. V gene TRBV20-1 combines with J gene TRBJ2-5; D uncertain. From germline, CDR1 is DFQATT and CDR2 SNEGSKA (reference sequence). Trimming stripped 6 bases from V and 2 bases from J, with 7 bases between. The CDR3 consists of 11 residues. The CDR3: CSAVPQETQYF. CDR3 bases: TGCAGTGCCGTGCCGCAAGAGACCCAGTACTTC.

As to this clonotype: This clone may be a read error of a much larger clone one base away. The V and J genes are TRBV6-5 and TRBJ2-5; D assignment may be TRBD1 or TRBD2 (5 bases each). The tail of the sequence fits TRBJ2-1 better, so the J call may be wrong. Per the germline V gene, CDR1 is MNHEY and CDR2 is SVGAGI. The CDR3 extends over 14 amino acids. CDR3 region: CASSYWDGSYEQFF. The CDR3 DNA reads as TGTGCCAGCAGTTACTGGGACGGGTCCTACGAGCAGTTCTTC.

This clonotype was found many times. The CDR3 DNA reads TGTGCCAGCAGCGCAGCGGGAGAGGGAAACGAGCAGTACTTC. Protein sequence: CASSAAGEGNEQYF. V usage is TRBV11-1 and J usage is TRBJ2-7; 8 nucleotides line up with TRBD2. The V gene's germline CDR1 is SGHAT and CDR2 FQDESV (reference sequence). The CDR3 sequence is 14 residues long. V lost 5 bases, J lost 5 bases, and 8 bases stayed unmatched. The variable domain in full, completed from reference TRBV11-1 and TRBJ2-7, reads EAEVAQSPRYKITEKSQAVAFWCDPISGHATLYWYRQILGQGPELLVQFQDESVVDDSQLPKDRFSAERLKGVDSTLKIQPAELGDSAMYLCASSAAGEGNEQYFGPGTRLTVT.

This clonotype was seen a handful of times. The J gene is TRBJ2-3, the V gene TRBV11-3; unclear D gene. Trimming removed 4 bases from V and 3 bases from J, with 11 bases in between. The CDR3 consists of 14 residues. Germline V CDR1 and CDR2: SGHNT, YENEEA. The CDR3 region is CASSWFGSTDTQYF. CDR3 bases: TGTGCCAGCAGCTGGTTTGGAAGTACAGATACGCAGTATTTT.

The gene calls are TRBV4-2 and TRBJ2-7; 9 bases fit TRBD2. The J segment lost 1 base and the V segment lost 3 bases, leaving 10 bases of the junction unmatched. Germline V CDR1 and CDR2: LGHNA, YNFKEQ. This CDR3 comprises 17 residues. In DNA, the CDR3 is TGTGCCAGCAGCCACTCCGACCGACTAGCGGAGTCCTACGAGCAGTACTTC. Translated, it gives CASSHSDRLAESYEQYF.

This clonotype appeared many times. This chain connects TRBV5-1 to TRBJ2-3; TRBD2 might be the D (6 bases). Trimming pared 2 bases from V and 2 bases from J, leaving 9 bases between. The CDR3 spans 14 residues. CDR1 and CDR2 (germline): SGHRS, YFSETQ. CDR3 sequence (DNA): TGCGCCAGCAGCTTAGGGGAGGTCACAGATACGCAGTATTTT. It specifies CASSLGEVTDTQYF.

This clonotype was detected only a few times. The J gene is TRBJ2-1, the V gene TRBV10-3, with 9 bases matching TRBD2. The length of the CDR3 is 14 residues. The germline V gene has CDR1 ENHRY and CDR2 SYGVKD. The junction had 10 bases not matched to a gene; V was cut back by 8 bases and J by 8 bases. The DNA of the CDR3 is TGTGCCATCCACGAGGGGACTAGCTCCGATGAGCAGTTCTTC. Translating gives CAIHEGTSSDEQFF.

This clonotype appeared many times. The chain has TRBV19 and TRBJ2-7; 7 nucleotides agree with TRBD1. The CDR3 sequence is 15 residues long. Germline CDR1 and CDR2: LNHDA and SQIVND (reference sequence). Unmatched junction bases numbered 10, after V lost 5 bases and J lost 3 bases. In DNA form, the CDR3 reads TGTGCCAGTAGTTCTGCCCCGACAGGGCTCTACGAGCAGTACTTC. Protein product: CASSSAPTGLYEQYF. Filled out from reference TRBV19 and TRBJ2-7, the complete variable domain reads DGGITQSPKYLFRKEGQNVTLSCEQNLNHDAMYWYRQDPGQGLRLIYYSQIVNDFQKGDIAEGYSVSREKKESFPLTVTSAQKNPTAFYLCASSSAPTGLYEQYFGPGTRLTVT.

At least ten counts were recorded for this clonotype. The rearrangement uses TRBV2 and TRBJ2-3; D unclear. V dropped 2 bases and J dropped 5 bases, with 11 bases sitting between them. The CDR3 has 14 amino acids. In germline, CDR1 is SNHLY, CDR2 FYNNEI. CDR3 in DNA: TGTGCCAGCAGTGAACCCAGGCACCTAGATACGCAGTATTTT. As protein: CASSEPRHLDTQYF.

This clonotype was detected many times. V is TRBV12-3 or TRBV12-4 and J is TRBJ1-2; 7 bases match TRBD1. Trimming took 6 bases from V and 2 from J; bases not matched to a gene: 9. The CDR3 spans 15 residues. Here the CDR3 DNA reads TGTGCCAGCAGAGATAACACAGGGGTGAACTATGGCTACACCTTC. Amino acids: CASRDNTGVNYGYTF.

The chain combines TRBV28 with TRBJ2-1; 7 bases fit TRBD2. The germline CDR1 and CDR2 sequences are MDHEN and SYDVKM. The CDR3 totals 14 residues. The V and J ends lost 6 bases and 5 bases, in that order; junction bases with no gene match: 7. The CDR3 protein is CASRWGGPNNEQFF. The CDR3 DNA reads as TGTGCCAGCAGGTGGGGGGGACCGAACAATGAGCAGTTCTTC.

This sequence joins TRBV7-2 and TRBJ2-7, with 8 bases identical to TRBD2. J lost 0 bases, V lost 7 bases, and 8 bases had no gene match. This CDR3 has 15 residues. Germline values: CDR1 SGHTA, CDR2 FQGNSA. As DNA, the CDR3 is TGTGCCAGCATCCCAGTAGCGGGGAACTCCTACGAGCAGTACTTC. It codes for CASIPVAGNSYEQYF.